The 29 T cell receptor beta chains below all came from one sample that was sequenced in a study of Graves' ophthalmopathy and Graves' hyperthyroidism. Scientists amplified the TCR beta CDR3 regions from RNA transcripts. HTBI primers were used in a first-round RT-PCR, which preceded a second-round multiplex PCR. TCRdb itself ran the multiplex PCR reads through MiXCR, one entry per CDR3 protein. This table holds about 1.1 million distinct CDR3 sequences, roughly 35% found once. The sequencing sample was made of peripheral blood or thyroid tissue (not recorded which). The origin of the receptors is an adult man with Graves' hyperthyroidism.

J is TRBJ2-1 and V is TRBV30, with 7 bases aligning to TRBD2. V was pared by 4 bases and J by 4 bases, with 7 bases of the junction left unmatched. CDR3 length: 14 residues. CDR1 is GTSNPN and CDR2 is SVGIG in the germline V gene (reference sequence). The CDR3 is CAWIPDGGYNEQFF. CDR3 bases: TGTGCCTGGATCCCCGACGGGGGGTACAATGAGCAGTTCTTC.

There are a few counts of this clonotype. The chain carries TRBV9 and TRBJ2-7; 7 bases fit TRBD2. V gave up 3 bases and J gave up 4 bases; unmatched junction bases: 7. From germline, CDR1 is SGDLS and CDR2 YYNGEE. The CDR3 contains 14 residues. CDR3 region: CASSDSGDRYEQYF. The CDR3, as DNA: TGTGCCAGCAGCGACAGCGGGGATAGGTACGAGCAGTACTTC.

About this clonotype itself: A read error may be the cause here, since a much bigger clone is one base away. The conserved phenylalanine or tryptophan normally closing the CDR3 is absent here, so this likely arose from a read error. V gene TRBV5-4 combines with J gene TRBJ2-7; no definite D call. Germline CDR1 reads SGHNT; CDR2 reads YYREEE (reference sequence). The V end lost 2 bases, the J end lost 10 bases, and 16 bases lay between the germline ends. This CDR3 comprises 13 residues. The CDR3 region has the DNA TGTGCCAGCAGCTTATTATCCTCCTCGAATCAGTACCTC. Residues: CASSLLSSSNQYL.

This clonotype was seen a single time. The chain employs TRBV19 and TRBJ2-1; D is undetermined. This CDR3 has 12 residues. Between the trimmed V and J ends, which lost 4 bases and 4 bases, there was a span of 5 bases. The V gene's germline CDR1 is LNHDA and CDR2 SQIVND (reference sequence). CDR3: CASSNRYNEQFF. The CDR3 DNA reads TGTGCCAGTAGTAACAGATACAATGAGCAGTTCTTC.

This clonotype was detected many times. The CDR3 region has the DNA TGTGCCAGCAGAACGGGATACTATGGCTACACCTTC. Protein sequence: CASRTGYYGYTF. This chain joins TRBV12-3 or TRBV12-4 and TRBJ1-2; no clear D gene. The CDR3 is made up of 12 amino acids. V shed 6 bases and J shed 3 bases, with 8 bases lying between them.

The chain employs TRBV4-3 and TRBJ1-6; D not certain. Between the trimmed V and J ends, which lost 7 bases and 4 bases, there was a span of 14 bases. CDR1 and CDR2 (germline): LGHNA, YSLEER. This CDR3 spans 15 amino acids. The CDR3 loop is CASNEGIGYNSPLHF. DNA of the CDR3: TGCGCCAGCAACGAAGGGATTGGATATAATTCACCCCTCCACTTT.

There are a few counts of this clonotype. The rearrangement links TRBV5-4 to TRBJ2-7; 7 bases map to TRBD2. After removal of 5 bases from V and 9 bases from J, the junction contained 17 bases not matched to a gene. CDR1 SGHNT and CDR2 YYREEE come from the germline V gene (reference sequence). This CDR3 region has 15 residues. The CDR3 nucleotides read TGTGCCAGCAGTGATCCGGGCGGGAGTCTTACGGTGCAGTACTTC. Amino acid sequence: CASSDPGGSLTVQYF.

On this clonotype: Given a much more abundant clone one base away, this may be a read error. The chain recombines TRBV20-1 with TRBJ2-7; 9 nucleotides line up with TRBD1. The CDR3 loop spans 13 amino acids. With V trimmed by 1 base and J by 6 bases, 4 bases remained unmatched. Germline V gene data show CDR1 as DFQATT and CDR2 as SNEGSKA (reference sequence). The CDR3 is CSARGDRDPEQYF. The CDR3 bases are TGCAGTGCTAGAGGGGACAGGGACCCCGAGCAGTACTTC.

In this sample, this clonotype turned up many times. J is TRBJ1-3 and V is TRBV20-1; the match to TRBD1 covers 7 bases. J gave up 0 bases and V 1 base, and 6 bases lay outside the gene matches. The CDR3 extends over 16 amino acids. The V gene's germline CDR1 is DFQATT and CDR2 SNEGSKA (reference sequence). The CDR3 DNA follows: TGCAGTGCTAGAGTTAGACAGGGCCCCTCTGGAAACACCATATATTTT. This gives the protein CSARVRQGPSGNTIYF.

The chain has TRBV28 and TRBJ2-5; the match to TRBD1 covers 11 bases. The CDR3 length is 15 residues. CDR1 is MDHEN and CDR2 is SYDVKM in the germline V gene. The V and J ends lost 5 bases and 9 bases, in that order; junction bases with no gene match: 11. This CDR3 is CASSEWTGGGQPQYF. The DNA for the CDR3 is TGTGCCAGCAGTGAGTGGACAGGGGGCGGTCAGCCCCAGTACTTC.

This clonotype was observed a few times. The CDR3 nucleotides read TGTGCCAGCAGCTTAGTGTCAGTGGGCTACGAGCAGTACTTC. Amino acids: CASSLVSVGYEQYF. The chain links TRBV11-2 to TRBJ2-7; no definite D call. Germline V gives CDR1 SGHAT, CDR2 FQNNGV. V was shortened by 1 base and J by 3 bases, with 10 bases between the two germline ends. This CDR3 contains 14 residues. Combining the CDR3 with reference TRBV11-2 and TRBJ2-7 gives the whole variable domain EAGVAQSPRYKIIEKRQSVAFWCNPISGHATLYWYQQILGQGPKLLIQFQNNGVVDDSQLPKDRFSAERLKGVDSTLKIQPAKLEDSAVYLCASSLVSVGYEQYFGPGTRLTVT.

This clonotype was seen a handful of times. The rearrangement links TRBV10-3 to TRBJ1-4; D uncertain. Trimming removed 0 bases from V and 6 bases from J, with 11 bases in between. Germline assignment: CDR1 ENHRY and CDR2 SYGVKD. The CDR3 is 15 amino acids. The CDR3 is CAISESILLDEKLFF. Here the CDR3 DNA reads TGTGCCATCAGTGAGTCGATTTTGTTGGATGAAAAACTGTTTTTT.

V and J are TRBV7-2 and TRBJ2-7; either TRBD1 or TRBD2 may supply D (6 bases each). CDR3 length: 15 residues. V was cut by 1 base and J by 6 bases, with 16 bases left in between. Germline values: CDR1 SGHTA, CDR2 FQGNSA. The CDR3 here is CASSLDGGPPREQYF. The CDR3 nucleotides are TGTGCCAGCAGCTTAGACGGGGGCCCCCCCCGCGAGCAGTACTTC.

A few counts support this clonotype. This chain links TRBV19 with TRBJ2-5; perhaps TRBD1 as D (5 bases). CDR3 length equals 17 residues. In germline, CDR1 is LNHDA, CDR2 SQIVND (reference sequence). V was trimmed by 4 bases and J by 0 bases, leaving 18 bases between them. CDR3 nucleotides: TGTGCCAGTAGTAGAACGGTTGAGGAGACAGACCAAGAGACCCAGTACTTC. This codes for CASSRTVEETDQETQYF. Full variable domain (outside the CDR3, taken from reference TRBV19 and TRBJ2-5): DGGITQSPKYLFRKEGQNVTLSCEQNLNHDAMYWYRQDPGQGLRLIYYSQIVNDFQKGDIAEGYSVSREKKESFPLTVTSAQKNPTAFYLCASSRTVEETDQETQYFGPGTRLLVL.

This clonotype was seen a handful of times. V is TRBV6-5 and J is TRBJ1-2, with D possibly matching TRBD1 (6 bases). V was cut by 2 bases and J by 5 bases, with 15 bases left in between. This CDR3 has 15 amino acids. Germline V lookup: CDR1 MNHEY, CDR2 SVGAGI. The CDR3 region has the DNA TGTGCCAGCAGTTACGAGGGACATTTACAATATGGCTACACCTTC. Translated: CASSYEGHLQYGYTF.

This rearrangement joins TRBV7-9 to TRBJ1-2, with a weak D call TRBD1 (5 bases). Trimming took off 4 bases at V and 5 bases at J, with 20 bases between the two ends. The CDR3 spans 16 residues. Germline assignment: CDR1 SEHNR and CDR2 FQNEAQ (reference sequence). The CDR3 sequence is CASSYRAGFGRYGYTF. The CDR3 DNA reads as TGTGCCAGCAGCTACCGGGCAGGGTTCGGGCGTTATGGCTACACCTTC.

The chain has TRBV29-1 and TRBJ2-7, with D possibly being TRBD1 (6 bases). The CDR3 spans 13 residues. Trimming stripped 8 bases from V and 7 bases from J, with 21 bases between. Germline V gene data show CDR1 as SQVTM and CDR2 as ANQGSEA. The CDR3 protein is CSLDPGHLREQYF. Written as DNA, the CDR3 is TGCAGCTTGGATCCGGGACATTTGAGAGAGCAGTACTTC.

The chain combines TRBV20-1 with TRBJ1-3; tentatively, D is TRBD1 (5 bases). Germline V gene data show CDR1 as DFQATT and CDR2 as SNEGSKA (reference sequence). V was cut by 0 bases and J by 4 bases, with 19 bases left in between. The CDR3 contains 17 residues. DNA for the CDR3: TGCAGTGCTAGAGATTATGCGCGGGTCTGGGGGGGAAACACCATATATTTT. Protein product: CSARDYARVWGGNTIYF.

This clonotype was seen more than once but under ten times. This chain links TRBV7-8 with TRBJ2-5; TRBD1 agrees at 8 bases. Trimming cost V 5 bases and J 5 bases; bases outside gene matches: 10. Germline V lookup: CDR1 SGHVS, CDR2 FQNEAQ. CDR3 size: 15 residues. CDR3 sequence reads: CASSKTPGTGETQYF. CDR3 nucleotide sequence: TGTGCCAGCAGCAAGACACCGGGGACAGGCGAGACCCAGTACTTC.

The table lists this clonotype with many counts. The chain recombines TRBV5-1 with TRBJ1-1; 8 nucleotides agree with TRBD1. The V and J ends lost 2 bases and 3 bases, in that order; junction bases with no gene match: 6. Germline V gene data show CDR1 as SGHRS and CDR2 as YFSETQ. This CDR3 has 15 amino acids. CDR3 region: CASSFLQGADTEAFF. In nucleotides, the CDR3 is TGCGCCAGCAGCTTCCTTCAGGGGGCGGACACTGAAGCTTTCTTT.

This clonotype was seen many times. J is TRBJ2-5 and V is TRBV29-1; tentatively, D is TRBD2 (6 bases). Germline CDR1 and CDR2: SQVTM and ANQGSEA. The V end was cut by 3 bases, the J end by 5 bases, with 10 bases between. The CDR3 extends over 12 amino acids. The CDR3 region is CSVEGGMETQYF. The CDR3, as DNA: TGCAGCGTTGAGGGCGGGATGGAGACCCAGTACTTC.

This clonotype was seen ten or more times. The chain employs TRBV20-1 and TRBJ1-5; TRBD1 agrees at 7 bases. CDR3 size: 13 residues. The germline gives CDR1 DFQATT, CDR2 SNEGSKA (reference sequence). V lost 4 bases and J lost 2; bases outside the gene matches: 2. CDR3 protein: CSAKGAGNQPQHF. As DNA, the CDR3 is TGCAGTGCTAAGGGGGCCGGCAATCAGCCCCAGCATTTT.

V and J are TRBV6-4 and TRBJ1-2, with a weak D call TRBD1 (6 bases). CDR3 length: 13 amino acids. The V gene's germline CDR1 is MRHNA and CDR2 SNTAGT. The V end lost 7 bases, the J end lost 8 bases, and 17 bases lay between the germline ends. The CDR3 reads CASTEIGGSGYTF. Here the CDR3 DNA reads TGTGCCAGCACGGAAATAGGGGGTAGCGGCTACACCTTC.

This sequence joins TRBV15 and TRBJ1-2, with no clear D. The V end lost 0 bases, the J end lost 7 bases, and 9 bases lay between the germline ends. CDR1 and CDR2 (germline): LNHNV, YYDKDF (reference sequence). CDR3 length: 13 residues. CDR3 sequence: CATSREKVAGYTF. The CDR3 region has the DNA TGTGCCACCAGCAGAGAAAAGGTGGCTGGCTACACCTTC.

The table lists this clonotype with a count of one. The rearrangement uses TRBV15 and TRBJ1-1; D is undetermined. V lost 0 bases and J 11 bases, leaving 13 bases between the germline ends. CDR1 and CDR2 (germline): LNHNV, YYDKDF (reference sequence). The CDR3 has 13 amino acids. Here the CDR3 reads CATSRDLRVGAFF. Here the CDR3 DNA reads TGTGCCACCAGCAGAGATTTAAGGGTTGGGGCTTTCTTT.

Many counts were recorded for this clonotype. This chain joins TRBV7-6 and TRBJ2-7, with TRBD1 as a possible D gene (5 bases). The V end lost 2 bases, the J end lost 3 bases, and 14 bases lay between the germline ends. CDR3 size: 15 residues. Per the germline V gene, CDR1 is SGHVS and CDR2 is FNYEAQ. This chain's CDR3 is CASSLWADGHYEQYF. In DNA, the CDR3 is TGTGCCAGCAGCTTATGGGCAGACGGACACTACGAGCAGTACTTC. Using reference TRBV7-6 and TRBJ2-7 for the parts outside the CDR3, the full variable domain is GAGVSQSPRYKVTKRGQDVALRCDPISGHVSLYWYRQALGQGPEFLTYFNYEAQQDKSGLPNDRFSAERPEGSISTLTIQRTEQRDSAMYRCASSLWADGHYEQYFGPGTRLTVT.

The CDR3, as DNA: TGTGCCACCAGTGCAGGGGTCATGAACACTGAAGCTTTCTTT. The encoded protein is CATSAGVMNTEAFF. The chain employs TRBV24-1 and TRBJ1-1; D is possibly TRBD1 (6 bases). Germline CDR1 is KGHDR and CDR2 is SFDVKD. Trimming removed 5 bases from V and 0 bases from J, with 9 bases in between. CDR3 length equals 14 residues.

The DNA of the CDR3 is TGTGCCAGCACTACCGGGACAGGGAGGCCCGGGGAGCTGTTTTTT. As protein: CASTTGTGRPGELFF. The gene calls are TRBV28 and TRBJ2-2; TRBD1 aligns across 9 bases. The trim removed 7 bases at V and 6 bases at J, leaving 9 bases unmatched. The CDR3 runs to 15 residues. Germline CDR1 MDHEN, CDR2 SYDVKM.

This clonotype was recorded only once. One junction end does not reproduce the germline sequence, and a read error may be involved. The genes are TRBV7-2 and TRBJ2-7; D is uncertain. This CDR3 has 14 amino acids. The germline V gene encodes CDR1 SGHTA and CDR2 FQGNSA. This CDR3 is CASSWAGGGGEQYF. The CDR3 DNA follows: TGCGCCAGCAGCTGGGCAGGCGGTGGCGGCGAGCAGTACTTC.